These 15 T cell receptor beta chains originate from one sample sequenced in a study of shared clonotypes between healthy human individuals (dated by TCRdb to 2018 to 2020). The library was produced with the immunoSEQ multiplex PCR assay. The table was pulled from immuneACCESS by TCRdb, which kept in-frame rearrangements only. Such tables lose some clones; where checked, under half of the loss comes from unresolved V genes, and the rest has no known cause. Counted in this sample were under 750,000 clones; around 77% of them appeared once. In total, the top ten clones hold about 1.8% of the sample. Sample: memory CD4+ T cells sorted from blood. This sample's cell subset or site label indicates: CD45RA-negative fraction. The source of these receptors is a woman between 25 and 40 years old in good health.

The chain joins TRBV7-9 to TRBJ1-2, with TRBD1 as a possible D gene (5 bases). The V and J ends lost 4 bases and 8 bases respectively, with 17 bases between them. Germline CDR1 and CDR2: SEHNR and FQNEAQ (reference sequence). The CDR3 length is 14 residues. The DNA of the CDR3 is TGTGCCAGCAGCTCCCTGGGGGGAGGTGAGGGCTACACCTTC. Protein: CASSSLGGGEGYTF.

CDR3 bases: TGTGCCAGCAGTTCGATGGGGGGCCAACAGGAAAAACTGTTTTTT. The encoded protein is CASSSMGGQQEKLFF. This sequence joins TRBV28 and TRBJ1-4, with a possible D match to TRBD1 (6 bases). The V end lost 4 bases, the J end lost 8 bases, and 17 bases lay between the germline ends. CDR1 and CDR2 from the germline V gene are MDHEN and SYDVKM. CDR3 length: 15 amino acids.

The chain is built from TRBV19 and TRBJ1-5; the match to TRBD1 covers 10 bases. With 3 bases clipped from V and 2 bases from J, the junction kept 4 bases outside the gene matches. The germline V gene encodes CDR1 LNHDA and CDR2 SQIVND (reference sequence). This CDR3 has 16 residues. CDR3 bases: TGTGCCAGTAGTATTCCCGGGACAGGGGGCAATCAGCCCCAGCATTTT. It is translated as CASSIPGTGGNQPQHF.

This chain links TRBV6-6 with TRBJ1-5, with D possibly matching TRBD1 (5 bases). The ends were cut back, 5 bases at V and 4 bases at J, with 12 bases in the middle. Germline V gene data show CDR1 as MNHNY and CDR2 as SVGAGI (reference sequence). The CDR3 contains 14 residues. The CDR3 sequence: CASSPPRGNQPQHF. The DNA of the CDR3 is TGTGCCAGCAGTCCGCCTCGGGGGAATCAGCCCCAGCATTTT.

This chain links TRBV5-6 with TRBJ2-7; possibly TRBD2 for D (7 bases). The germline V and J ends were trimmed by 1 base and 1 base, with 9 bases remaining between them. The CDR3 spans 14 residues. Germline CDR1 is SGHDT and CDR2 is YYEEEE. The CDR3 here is CASSLRGGSYEQYF. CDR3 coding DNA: TGTGCCAGCAGCTTGAGGGGGGGATCCTACGAGCAGTACTTC.

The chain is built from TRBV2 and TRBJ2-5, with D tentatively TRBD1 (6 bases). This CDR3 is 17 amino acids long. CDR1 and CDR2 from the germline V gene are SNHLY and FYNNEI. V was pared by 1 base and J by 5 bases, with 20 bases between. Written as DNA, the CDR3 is TGTGCCAGCAGTGAAGAAGGGGGAGTGGGGGCACGGGAGACCCAGTACTTC. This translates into CASSEEGGVGARETQYF.

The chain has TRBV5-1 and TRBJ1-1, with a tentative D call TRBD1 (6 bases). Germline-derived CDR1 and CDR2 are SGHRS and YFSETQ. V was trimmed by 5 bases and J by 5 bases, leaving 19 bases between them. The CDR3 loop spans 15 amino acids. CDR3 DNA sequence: TGCGCCAGCAGATCAGGGGACCATATCTCTACTGAAGCTTTCTTT. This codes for CASRSGDHISTEAFF.

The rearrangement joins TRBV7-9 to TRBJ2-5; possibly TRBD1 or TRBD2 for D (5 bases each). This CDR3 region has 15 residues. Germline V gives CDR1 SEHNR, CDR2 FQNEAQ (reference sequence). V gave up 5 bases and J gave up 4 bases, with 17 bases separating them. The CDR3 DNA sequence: TGTGCCAGCAGCCCAGGGAAGGGAGATGTAGAGACCCAGTACTTC. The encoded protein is CASSPGKGDVETQYF. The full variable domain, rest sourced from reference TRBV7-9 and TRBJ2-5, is DTGVSQNPRHKITKRGQNVTFRCDPISEHNRLYWYRQTLGQGPEFLTYFQNEAQLEKSRLLSDRFSAERPKGSFSTLEIQRTEQGDSAMYLCASSPGKGDVETQYFGPGTRLLVL.

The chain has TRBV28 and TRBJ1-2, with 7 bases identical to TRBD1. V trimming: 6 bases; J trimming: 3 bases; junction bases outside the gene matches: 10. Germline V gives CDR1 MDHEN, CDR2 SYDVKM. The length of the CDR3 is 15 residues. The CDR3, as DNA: TGTGCCAGCAGACCCATAGGACAGGCTTACTATGGCTACACCTTC. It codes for CASRPIGQAYYGYTF.

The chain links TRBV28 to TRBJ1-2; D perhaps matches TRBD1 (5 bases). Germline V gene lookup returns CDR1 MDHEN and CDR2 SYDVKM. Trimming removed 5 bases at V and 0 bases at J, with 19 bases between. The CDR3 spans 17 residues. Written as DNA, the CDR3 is TGTGCCAGCAGTCTTCGGGGCAGGCGGAGAGCTAACTATGGCTACACCTTC. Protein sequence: CASSLRGRRRANYGYTF.

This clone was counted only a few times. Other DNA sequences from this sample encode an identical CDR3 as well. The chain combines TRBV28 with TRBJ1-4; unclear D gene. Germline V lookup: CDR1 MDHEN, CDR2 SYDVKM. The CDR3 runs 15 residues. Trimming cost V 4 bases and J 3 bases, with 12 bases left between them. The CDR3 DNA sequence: TGTGCCAGCAGTTCTCAAGGCGGGGCTAATGAAAAACTGTTTTTT. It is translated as CASSSQGGANEKLFF.

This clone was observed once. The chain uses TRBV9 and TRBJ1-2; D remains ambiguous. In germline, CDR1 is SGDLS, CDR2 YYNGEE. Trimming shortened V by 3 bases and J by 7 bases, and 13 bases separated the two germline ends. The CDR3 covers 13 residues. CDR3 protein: CASSALLSVGYTF. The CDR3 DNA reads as TGTGCCAGCAGCGCCCTCCTGTCTGTTGGCTACACCTTC.

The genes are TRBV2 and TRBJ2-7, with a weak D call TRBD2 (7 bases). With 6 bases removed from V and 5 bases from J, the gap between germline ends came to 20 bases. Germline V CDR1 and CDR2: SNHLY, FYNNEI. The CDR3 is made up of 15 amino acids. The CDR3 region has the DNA TGTGCCAGCAGCCCCCGACGGGGGGCTTTTGACGAGCAGTACTTC. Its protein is CASSPRRGAFDEQYF.

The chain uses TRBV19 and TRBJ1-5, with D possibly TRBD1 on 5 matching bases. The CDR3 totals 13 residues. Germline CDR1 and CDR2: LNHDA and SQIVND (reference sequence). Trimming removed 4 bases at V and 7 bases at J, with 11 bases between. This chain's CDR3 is CASSKWGDQPQHF. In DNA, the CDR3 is TGTGCCAGTAGTAAGTGGGGGGACCAGCCCCAGCATTTT.

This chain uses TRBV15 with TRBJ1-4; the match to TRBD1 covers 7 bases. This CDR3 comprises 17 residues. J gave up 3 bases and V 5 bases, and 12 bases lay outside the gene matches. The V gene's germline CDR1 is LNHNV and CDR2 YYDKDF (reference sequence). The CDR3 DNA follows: TGTGCCACCAGCCCAACAGGGGAGTCGGTAGCTAATGAAAAACTGTTTTTT. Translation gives CATSPTGESVANEKLFF.